This T cell receptor (beta chain) appears in the sequencing data of a study of PD-L1 blockade in urothelial cancer. Study-level information: A median blood sample held about 140,000 T cells and approximately 84,000 unique TCRs.

The table came from immunoSEQ multiplex PCR; TCRdb's copy has only in-frame clones and leaves some out. The repertoire consists of about 120,000 clones, with roughly 90% occurring once and the leading ten covering over 1.5%. The time point: peripheral blood 6 weeks after treatment start. This CDR3 is 15 amino acids long. The V end lost 4 bases, the J end lost 0 bases, and 12 bases lay between the germline ends. Germline-derived CDR1 and CDR2 are LNHDA and SQIVND (reference sequence). The chain joins TRBV19 to TRBJ1-1; a possible D gene is TRBD1 (6 bases). This specimen consisted of PBMCs, obtained around atezolizumab (anti-PD-L1) treatment. This TCR was recovered from a man in his fifties or sixties with urothelial cancer. This chain's CDR3 is CASSTRQVMNTEAFF. Written as DNA, the CDR3 is TGTGCCAGTAGTACGAGACAGGTCATGAACACTGAAGCTTTCTTT. Looking up the rest from reference TRBV19 and TRBJ1-1 gives the full variable domain: DGGITQSPKYLFRKEGQNVTLSCEQNLNHDAMYWYRQDPGQGLRLIYYSQIVNDFQKGDIAEGYSVSREKKESFPLTVTSAQKNPTAFYLCASSTRQVMNTEAFFGQGTRLTVV.